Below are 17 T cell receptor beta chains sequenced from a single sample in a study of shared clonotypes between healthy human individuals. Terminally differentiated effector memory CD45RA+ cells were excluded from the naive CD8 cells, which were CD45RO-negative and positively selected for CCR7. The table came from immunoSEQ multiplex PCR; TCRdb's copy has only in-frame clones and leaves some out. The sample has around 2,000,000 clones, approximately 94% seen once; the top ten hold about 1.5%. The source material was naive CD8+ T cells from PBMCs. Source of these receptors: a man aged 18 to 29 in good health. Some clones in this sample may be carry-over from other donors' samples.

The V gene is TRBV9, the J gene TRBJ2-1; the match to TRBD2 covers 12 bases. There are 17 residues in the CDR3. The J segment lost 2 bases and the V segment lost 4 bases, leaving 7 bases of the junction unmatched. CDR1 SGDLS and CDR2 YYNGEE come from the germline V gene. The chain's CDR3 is CASSRPGLAGTYNEQFF. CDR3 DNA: TGTGCCAGCAGCCGCCCCGGACTAGCGGGAACCTACAATGAGCAGTTCTTC.

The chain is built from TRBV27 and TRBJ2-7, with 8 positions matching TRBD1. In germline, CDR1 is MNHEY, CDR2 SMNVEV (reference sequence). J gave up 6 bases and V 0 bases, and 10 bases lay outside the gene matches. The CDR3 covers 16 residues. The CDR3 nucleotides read TGTGCCAGCAGTTTATCAGGGACAGGTTTGGGTTTCGAGCAGTACTTC. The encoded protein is CASSLSGTGLGFEQYF.

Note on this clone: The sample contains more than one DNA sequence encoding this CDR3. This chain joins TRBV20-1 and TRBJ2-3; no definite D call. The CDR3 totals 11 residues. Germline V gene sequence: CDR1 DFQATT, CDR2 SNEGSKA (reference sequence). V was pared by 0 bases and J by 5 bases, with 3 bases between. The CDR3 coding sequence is TGCAGTGCTAGAGATCAAGATACGCAGTATTTT. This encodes CSARDQDTQYF.

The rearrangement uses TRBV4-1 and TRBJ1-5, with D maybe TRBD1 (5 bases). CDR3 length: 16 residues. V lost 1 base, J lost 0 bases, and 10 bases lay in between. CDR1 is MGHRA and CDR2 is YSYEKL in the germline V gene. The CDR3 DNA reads TGCGCCAGCAGCCAAGCCCAGGGATATAGCAATCAGCCCCAGCATTTT. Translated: CASSQAQGYSNQPQHF.

The CDR3 sequence is CASSDRFNQPQHF. CDR3 sequence (DNA): TGTGCCAGCAGCGACAGATTCAATCAGCCCCAGCATTTT. This sequence joins TRBV27 and TRBJ1-5; D may be TRBD1 (5 bases). The CDR3 runs to 13 residues. The V and J ends lost 6 bases and 3 bases respectively, with 9 bases between them. Germline V gene lookup returns CDR1 MNHEY and CDR2 SMNVEV (reference sequence).

DNA for the CDR3: TGTGCCAGCAGCGTAGGGGGACTAGCGGGGCCCTACGAGCAGTACTTC. As protein: CASSVGGLAGPYEQYF. The chain employs TRBV9 and TRBJ2-7; 13 bases align to TRBD2. Trimming at V came to 0 bases and at J to 2 bases, leaving 2 bases not matched to a gene. This CDR3 contains 16 residues. CDR1 and CDR2 from the germline V gene are SGDLS and YYNGEE.

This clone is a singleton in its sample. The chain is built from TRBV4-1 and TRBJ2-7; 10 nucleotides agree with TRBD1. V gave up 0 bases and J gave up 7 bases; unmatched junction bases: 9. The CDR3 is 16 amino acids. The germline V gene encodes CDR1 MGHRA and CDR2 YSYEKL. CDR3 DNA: TGCGCCAGCAGCCAAGATTTATCCGGGACAGGGGAAGAGCAGTACTTC. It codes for CASSQDLSGTGEEQYF.

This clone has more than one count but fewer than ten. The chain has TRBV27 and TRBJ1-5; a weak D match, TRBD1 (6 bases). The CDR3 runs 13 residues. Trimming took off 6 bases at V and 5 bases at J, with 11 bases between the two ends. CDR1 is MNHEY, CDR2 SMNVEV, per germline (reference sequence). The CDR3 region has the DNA TGTGCCAGCAGCTGGAGGACAGATCAGCCCCAGCATTTT. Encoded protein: CASSWRTDQPQHF.

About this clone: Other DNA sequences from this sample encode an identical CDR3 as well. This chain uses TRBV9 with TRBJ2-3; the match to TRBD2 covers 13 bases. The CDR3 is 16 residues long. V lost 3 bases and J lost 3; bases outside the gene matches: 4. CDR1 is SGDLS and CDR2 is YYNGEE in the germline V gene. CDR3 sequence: CASSAGLAGHTDTQYF. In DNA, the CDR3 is TGTGCCAGCAGCGCGGGACTAGCGGGGCATACAGATACGCAGTATTTT.

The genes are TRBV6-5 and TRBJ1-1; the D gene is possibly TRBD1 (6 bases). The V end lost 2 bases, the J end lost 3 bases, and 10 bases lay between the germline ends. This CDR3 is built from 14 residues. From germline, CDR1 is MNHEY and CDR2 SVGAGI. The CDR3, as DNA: TGTGCCAGCAGTTACCGCCAGGGGTACACTGAAGCTTTCTTT. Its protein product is CASSYRQGYTEAFF.

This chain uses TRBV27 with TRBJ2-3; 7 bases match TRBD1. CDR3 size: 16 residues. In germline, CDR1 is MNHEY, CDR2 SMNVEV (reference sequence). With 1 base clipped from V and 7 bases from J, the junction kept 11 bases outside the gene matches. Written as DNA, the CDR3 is TGTGCCAGCAGTTTATACGCGACAGGGCTGGCAAATACGCAGTATTTT. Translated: CASSLYATGLANTQYF.

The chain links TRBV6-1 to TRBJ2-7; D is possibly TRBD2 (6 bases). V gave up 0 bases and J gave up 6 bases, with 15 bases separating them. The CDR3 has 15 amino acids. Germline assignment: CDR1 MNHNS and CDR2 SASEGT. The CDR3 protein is CASSEAGTYVLEQYF. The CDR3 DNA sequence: TGTGCCAGCAGTGAAGCGGGGACTTACGTCCTCGAGCAGTACTTC.

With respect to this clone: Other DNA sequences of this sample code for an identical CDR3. The CDR3 DNA reads TGTGCCAGCAGCTTACAGGGGGCATATGGCTACACCTTC. Amino acids: CASSLQGAYGYTF. The V and J genes are TRBV7-9 and TRBJ1-2, with 8 bases that match TRBD1. This CDR3 region has 13 residues. Germline V gene lookup returns CDR1 SEHNR and CDR2 FQNEAQ (reference sequence). Trimming took 2 bases from V and 5 from J; bases not matched to a gene: 1.

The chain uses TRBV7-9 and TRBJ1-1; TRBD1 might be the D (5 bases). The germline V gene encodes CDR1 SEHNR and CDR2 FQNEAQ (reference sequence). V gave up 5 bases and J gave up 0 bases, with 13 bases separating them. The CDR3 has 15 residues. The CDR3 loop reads CASSPQDPMNTEAFF. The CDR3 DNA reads TGTGCCAGCAGCCCACAGGATCCTATGAACACTGAAGCTTTCTTT.

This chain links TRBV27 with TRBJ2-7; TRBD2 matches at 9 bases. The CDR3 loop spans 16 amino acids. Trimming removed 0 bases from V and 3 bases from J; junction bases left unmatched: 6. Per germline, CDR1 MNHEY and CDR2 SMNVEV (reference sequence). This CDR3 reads CASSLSRAGGSYEQYF. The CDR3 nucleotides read TGTGCCAGCAGTTTATCGAGGGCGGGAGGGAGCTACGAGCAGTACTTC.

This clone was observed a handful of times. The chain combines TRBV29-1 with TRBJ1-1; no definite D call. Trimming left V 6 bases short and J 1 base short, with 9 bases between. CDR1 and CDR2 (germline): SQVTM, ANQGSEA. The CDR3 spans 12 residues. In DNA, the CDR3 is TGCAGCGTAATAACGGGGAACACTGAAGCTTTCTTT. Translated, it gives CSVITGNTEAFF.

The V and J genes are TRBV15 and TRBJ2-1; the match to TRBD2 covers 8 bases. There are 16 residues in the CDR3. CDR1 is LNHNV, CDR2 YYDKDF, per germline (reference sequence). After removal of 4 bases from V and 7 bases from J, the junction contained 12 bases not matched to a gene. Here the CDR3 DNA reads TGTGCCACCAGCAAGTATATGAGCGGGAGTGGTAATGAGCAGTTCTTC. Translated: CATSKYMSGSGNEQFF.